The 32 T cell receptor beta chains given below trace back to one sample, sequenced in a study of blood T cell repertoires in COVID-19. Data came from immunoSEQ multiplex PCR; TCRdb stores just in-frame clones and leaves some out. The data show some 76,000 clones, with approximately 89% seen just once and under 6% held by the top ten. The sequencing sample was made of peripheral blood. The receptors derive from a human donor in a cohort sampled during active COVID-19.

The chain uses TRBV29-1 and TRBJ2-2; no definite D call. There are 11 residues in the CDR3. V was cut by 7 bases and J by 2 bases, with 5 bases left in between. Germline V gives CDR1 SQVTM, CDR2 ANQGSEA. CDR3 in amino acids: CSAQNTGELFF. The CDR3 DNA sequence: TGCAGCGCTCAAAACACCGGGGAGCTGTTTTTT.

This clone has only one observation. This rearrangement joins TRBV4-3 to TRBJ2-1; the match to TRBD2 covers 8 bases. Germline V gene sequence: CDR1 LGHNA, CDR2 YSLEER. This CDR3 region has 16 residues. The V and J ends lost 1 base and 1 base, in that order; junction bases with no gene match: 3. For the CDR3, the DNA is TGCGCCAGCAGCCAAGCGAGCGGGGGTTCCTACAATGAGCAGTTCTTC. Its translation is CASSQASGGSYNEQFF.

The chain combines TRBV7-8 with TRBJ1-6, with D possibly matching TRBD1 (6 bases). Germline V gives CDR1 SGHVS, CDR2 FQNEAQ. The CDR3 runs to 18 residues. The V and J ends lost 5 bases and 6 bases respectively, with 23 bases between them. The DNA of the CDR3 is TGTGCCAGCAGCCGGGCAGGACAGCAGAGGGCCTTTAATTCACCCCTCCACTTT. Translating it yields CASSRAGQQRAFNSPLHF.

The chain combines TRBV4-3 with TRBJ2-5; the D is unclear. CDR1 is LGHNA and CDR2 is YSLEER in the germline V gene. V shed 1 base and J shed 5 bases, with 20 bases lying between them. CDR3 length equals 17 residues. The CDR3 sequence: CASSQGVGSYFVETQYF. The CDR3 DNA sequence: TGCGCCAGCAGCCAAGGTGTTGGTAGCTACTTTGTCGAGACCCAGTACTTC.

The chain recombines TRBV7-8 with TRBJ1-1, with a weak D call TRBD1 (5 bases). Trimming took 0 bases from V and 5 from J, leaving 16 bases between them. CDR1 SGHVS and CDR2 FQNEAQ come from the germline V gene. The CDR3 is 16 amino acids. The CDR3 spells CASSLAPRARRTEAFF. The CDR3 nucleotides read TGTGCCAGCAGCTTAGCGCCCAGGGCAAGAAGGACTGAAGCTTTCTTT.

This chain connects TRBV6-6 to TRBJ2-1; D call uncertain. The CDR3 spans 15 residues. V lost 0 bases, J lost 9 bases, and 15 bases lay in between. The V gene's germline CDR1 is MNHNY and CDR2 SVGAGI (reference sequence). For the CDR3, the DNA is TGTGCCAGCAGTTACTCAGAGGCGGAGAACGGTGAGCAGTTCTTC. It translates to CASSYSEAENGEQFF.

The V call is TRBV21-1, the J call TRBJ2-5; the table calls TRBD1, which could not be checked here. TRBV21-1 is classified as a pseudogene. The CDR3 runs to 17 residues. CDR3 sequence: CASSKGSTGGPGVTQYF. The CDR3 DNA sequence: TGTGCCAGCAGCAAAGGATCGACAGGGGGCCCAGGGGTAACCCAGTACTTC.

The V call is TRBV7-9, the J call TRBJ1-2; D unclear. The CDR3 is 14 residues long. The germline gives CDR1 SEHNR, CDR2 FQNEAQ (reference sequence). V was pared by 5 bases and J by 2 bases, with 12 bases between. In nucleotides, the CDR3 is TGTGCCAGCAGCGTTCTGACTTTAAACTATGGCTACACCTTC. Its protein product is CASSVLTLNYGYTF.

Details on this clone: This specimen includes other DNA sequences encoding the same CDR3. This chain uses TRBV7-9 with TRBJ2-3; no firm D call. Per germline, CDR1 SEHNR and CDR2 FQNEAQ (reference sequence). The CDR3 is 15 residues long. Trimming pared 5 bases from V and 0 bases from J, leaving 12 bases between. The CDR3 DNA follows: TGTGCCAGCAGCCTTAGTGTAGTAAGCACAGATACGCAGTATTTT. It yields the protein CASSLSVVSTDTQYF.

The chain carries TRBV6-2 or TRBV6-3 and TRBJ1-2; TRBD1 agrees at 10 bases. This CDR3 has 17 residues. Germline lookup yields CDR1 MNHEY and CDR2 SVGEGT. V trimming: 5 bases; J trimming: 5 bases; junction bases outside the gene matches: 14. CDR3 sequence: CASSATGGQTPGYGYTF. The CDR3 DNA is TGTGCCAGCAGTGCGACAGGGGGCCAGACGCCGGGATATGGCTACACCTTC.

This clone was observed once. This rearrangement joins TRBV3-1 (or the pseudogene TRBV3-2) to TRBJ2-1; 11 bases are shared with TRBD2. From germline, CDR1 is LGHDT and CDR2 YNNKEL (reference sequence). This CDR3 contains 17 residues. The V gene end was trimmed by 0 bases and the J gene end by 4 bases; junction bases not matched to a gene: 5. DNA of the CDR3: TGTGCCAGCAGCCAAGAGGGACTAGCGGACTCGTACAATGAGCAGTTCTTC. Amino acids: CASSQEGLADSYNEQFF.

V usage is TRBV6-5 and J usage is TRBJ2-7, with 9 positions matching TRBD1. The CDR3 covers 14 residues. After removal of 6 bases from V and 2 bases from J, the junction contained 5 bases not matched to a gene. Looked up from germline, CDR1 is MNHEY and CDR2 is SVGAGI. DNA of the CDR3: TGTGCCAGCAGCTGGACAGGGGTTACCTACGAGCAGTACTTC. This gives the protein CASSWTGVTYEQYF.

The V call is TRBV6-2 or TRBV6-3, the J call TRBJ1-1; possibly TRBD1 for D (5 bases). V dropped 0 bases and J dropped 3 bases, with 8 bases sitting between them. The CDR3 is made up of 14 amino acids. Germline V gives CDR1 MNHEY, CDR2 SVGEGT. The CDR3 DNA sequence: TGTGCCAGCAGTTACTCTCAGGGCGACACTGAAGCTTTCTTT. Translating it yields CASSYSQGDTEAFF.

The rearrangement joins TRBV5-5 to TRBJ2-7, with 8 nucleotides matching TRBD1. V lost 5 bases, J lost 3 bases, and 7 bases stayed unmatched. The CDR3 has 14 amino acids. Germline V gives CDR1 SGHKS, CDR2 YYEKEE (reference sequence). CDR3 sequence reads: CASSLQGAGYEQYF. CDR3 sequence (DNA): TGTGCCAGCAGTCTTCAGGGGGCAGGCTACGAGCAGTACTTC.

The V and J genes are TRBV30 and TRBJ1-3; 7 nucleotides match TRBD1. The germline gives CDR1 GTSNPN, CDR2 SVGIG (reference sequence). V lost 4 bases and J lost 2; bases outside the gene matches: 5. CDR3 length equals 14 residues. The CDR3 spells CAWTRQGAGNTIYF. The CDR3 coding sequence is TGTGCCTGGACCCGACAGGGAGCTGGAAACACCATATATTTT.

This clone was seen once. V and J are TRBV6-5 and TRBJ1-2, with 7 bases aligning to TRBD1. Germline CDR1 is MNHEY and CDR2 is SVGAGI. J gave up 3 bases and V 6 bases, and 10 bases lay outside the gene matches. This CDR3 region has 15 residues. In DNA, the CDR3 is TGTGCCAGCAGGCCCACCGGGACAGCTTACTATGGCTACACCTTC. The encoded protein is CASRPTGTAYYGYTF.

This clone was recorded only once. J is TRBJ1-6 and V is TRBV5-1, with TRBD1 identical over 9 bases. The V and J ends lost 0 bases and 7 bases, in that order; junction bases with no gene match: 8. Germline lookup yields CDR1 SGHRS and CDR2 YFSETQ. This CDR3 contains 17 residues. Here the CDR3 reads CASSLGWSTGGNSPLHF. CDR3 nucleotides: TGCGCCAGCAGCTTGGGCTGGTCGACAGGGGGGAATTCACCCCTCCACTTT.

The V and J genes are TRBV11-3 and TRBJ1-1; TRBD1 matches 9 bases. The CDR3 sequence is 15 residues long. J was trimmed by 1 base and V by 5 bases; bases with no gene match: 5. Germline V gives CDR1 SGHNT, CDR2 YENEEA. The CDR3 spells CASSERTGANTEAFF. The CDR3 nucleotides read TGTGCCAGCAGCGAGCGGACAGGGGCGAACACTGAAGCTTTCTTT.

As to this clone: Relative to the germline gene, one junction end is altered; a read error may explain this. The chain couples TRBV12-3 or TRBV12-4 to TRBJ1-1, with D perhaps TRBD1 (6 bases). The CDR3 is 10 amino acids. The DNA of the CDR3 is TGTGCCAGCAGTTTAATCTACAGGGCCTTT. Protein: CASSLIYRAF.

V and J are TRBV19 and TRBJ1-6, with 9 nucleotides matching TRBD1. The germline gives CDR1 LNHDA, CDR2 SQIVND (reference sequence). Germline trimming cut 6 bases from V and 6 bases from J; bases unmatched to any gene: 3. The CDR3 sequence is 14 residues long. The CDR3 loop reads CASSLGQGNSPLHF. The CDR3 coding sequence is TGTGCCAGTAGCCTGGGACAGGGTAATTCACCCCTCCACTTT.

The rearrangement uses TRBV11-2 and TRBJ1-1; the D gene is possibly TRBD1 (6 bases). Trimming removed 2 bases at V and 1 base at J, with 8 bases between. There are 14 residues in the CDR3. Per the germline V gene, CDR1 is SGHAT and CDR2 is FQNNGV. CDR3 loop: CASSLSRGNTEAFF. CDR3 nucleotide sequence: TGTGCCAGCAGCTTATCCAGGGGGAACACTGAAGCTTTCTTT. Drawing the rest from reference TRBV11-2 and TRBJ1-1, the complete variable domain is EAGVAQSPRYKIIEKRQSVAFWCNPISGHATLYWYQQILGQGPKLLIQFQNNGVVDDSQLPKDRFSAERLKGVDSTLKIQPAKLEDSAVYLCASSLSRGNTEAFFGQGTRLTVV.

The CDR3 reads CASSQGEQEYGYTF. The CDR3 nucleotides are TGTGCCAGCAGCCAAGGGGAACAGGAGTATGGCTACACCTTC. The chain carries TRBV3-1 (or the pseudogene TRBV3-2) and TRBJ1-2; D might be TRBD1 (5 bases). Trimming cost V 1 base and J 5 bases, with 11 bases left between them. Germline values: CDR1 LGHDT, CDR2 YNNKEL (reference sequence). This CDR3 comprises 14 residues.

This chain joins TRBV9 and TRBJ2-5; 9 bases are shared with TRBD2. The CDR3 has 16 amino acids. V was pared by 0 bases and J by 0 bases, with 3 bases of the junction left unmatched. The V gene's germline CDR1 is SGDLS and CDR2 YYNGEE. CDR3 nucleotide sequence: TGTGCCAGCAGCGTAGCCCAGCGGGGGGACCAAGAGACCCAGTACTTC. Its translation: CASSVAQRGDQETQYF.

The CDR3 DNA reads as TGCAGTGCTAGTAATAGCGGGGGGGACACCGGGGAGCTGTTTTTT. Its translation is CSASNSGGDTGELFF. The V call is TRBV20-1, the J call TRBJ2-2; 11 nucleotides match TRBD2. The CDR3 covers 15 residues. Looked up from germline, CDR1 is DFQATT and CDR2 is SNEGSKA (reference sequence). The V and J ends lost 3 bases and 3 bases, in that order; junction bases with no gene match: 3.

V gene TRBV10-3 combines with J gene TRBJ1-4; a possible D gene is TRBD1 (6 bases). The CDR3 extends over 14 amino acids. Germline CDR1 is ENHRY and CDR2 is SYGVKD. Trimming stripped 3 bases from V and 8 bases from J, with 13 bases between. This chain's CDR3 is CAISDGGLVEKLFF. In DNA, the CDR3 is TGTGCCATCAGTGATGGGGGCTTGGTAGAAAAACTGTTTTTT.

This clone appeared a single time. The V and J genes are TRBV5-5 and TRBJ2-5; 8 nucleotides align to TRBD1. CDR1 and CDR2 from the germline V gene are SGHKS and YYEKEE (reference sequence). CDR3 length: 14 amino acids. After removal of 0 bases from V and 4 bases from J, the junction contained 2 bases not matched to a gene. CDR3 sequence: CASSLGQGIETQYF. The CDR3 DNA reads TGTGCCAGCAGCTTGGGACAGGGGATAGAGACCCAGTACTTC.

The genes are TRBV9 and TRBJ1-5, with TRBD1 as a possible D gene (6 bases). Germline V gene data show CDR1 as SGDLS and CDR2 as YYNGEE. The CDR3 has 15 residues. Trimming stripped 0 bases from V and 1 base from J, with 8 bases between. CDR3 DNA sequence: TGTGCCAGCAGCGTAGACCAGGGGAGCAATCAGCCCCAGCATTTT. Residues: CASSVDQGSNQPQHF.

The CDR3 protein is CAWSVYSYPRNQPQHF. For the CDR3, the DNA is TGTGCCTGGAGTGTATACTCTTACCCTCGCAATCAGCCCCAGCATTTT. The rearrangement links TRBV30 to TRBJ1-5; D is ambiguous. The CDR3 has 16 amino acids. Trimming pared 0 bases from V and 2 bases from J, leaving 14 bases between. Looked up from germline, CDR1 is GTSNPN and CDR2 is SVGIG (reference sequence).

V usage is TRBV30 and J usage is TRBJ2-1, with D perhaps TRBD1 (6 bases). V lost 2 bases, J lost 7 bases, and 6 bases lay in between. Germline CDR1 and CDR2: GTSNPN and SVGIG (reference sequence). The CDR3 has 11 residues. CDR3 nucleotide sequence: TGTGCCTGGAGTAGGGGGAATGAGCAGTTCTTC. The encoded protein is CAWSRGNEQFF.

V is TRBV29-1 and J is TRBJ2-7; D perhaps matches TRBD2 (6 bases). Germline CDR1 SQVTM, CDR2 ANQGSEA. V lost 5 bases and J lost 6, with 23 bases in between. The CDR3 length is 15 residues. The CDR3 reads CSVSGLQAFNGEQYF. CDR3 nucleotides: TGCAGCGTTTCGGGACTCCAGGCTTTTAACGGCGAGCAGTACTTC.

This chain joins TRBV4-2 and TRBJ2-3; D might be TRBD2 (5 bases). The germline V gene has CDR1 LGHNA and CDR2 YNFKEQ. Between the trimmed V and J ends, which lost 2 bases and 0 bases, there was a span of 15 bases. The CDR3 sequence is 17 residues long. The CDR3 here is CASSQLSLAQSTDTQYF. The DNA of the CDR3 is TGTGCCAGCAGCCAATTAAGCCTAGCACAAAGCACAGATACGCAGTATTTT.

CDR3 bases: TGTGCCAGCAGTTACGGGCAGTCCAATCAGCCCCAGCATTTT. Amino acid sequence: CASSYGQSNQPQHF. This chain connects TRBV6-5 to TRBJ1-5; D is unclear. The CDR3 has 14 residues. The germline V gene encodes CDR1 MNHEY and CDR2 SVGAGI. V lost 2 bases and J lost 3, with 8 bases in between.